One sample yielded the 29 T cell receptor beta chains listed below, sequenced in a study of long-term antiretroviral therapy in people with HIV. Sequencing relied on immunoSEQ assay v3.0, run at survey level. The repertoire was sequenced with immunoSEQ multiplex PCR; TCRdb's copy has only in-frame clones and lacks some. This table holds around 20,000 clones, approximately 86% found once. Sequencing used unsorted PBMCs, obtained roughly 4 years after starting antiretroviral therapy. Source of these receptors: a man between 18 and 29 years old with HIV.

V is TRBV6-5 and J is TRBJ1-5; 9 nucleotides match TRBD1. Germline CDR1 is MNHEY and CDR2 is SVGAGI. V gave up 6 bases and J gave up 2 bases; unmatched junction bases: 5. The CDR3 runs 15 residues. This CDR3 reads CASRLDRGGNQPQHF. CDR3 DNA sequence: TGTGCCAGCAGGCTGGACAGGGGAGGCAATCAGCCCCAGCATTTT.

This clone was counted only a few times. The chain links TRBV11-3 to TRBJ1-1; D ambiguous. CDR1 is SGHNT and CDR2 is YENEEA in the germline V gene. This CDR3 is built from 13 residues. The V end was cut by 2 bases, the J end by 3 bases, with 7 bases between. The CDR3 loop reads CASSLSAYTEAFF. CDR3 bases: TGTGCCAGCAGCTTATCGGCGTACACTGAAGCTTTCTTT. The variable domain in full, with the rest retrieved from reference TRBV11-3 and TRBJ1-1, is EAGVVQSPRYKIIEKKQPVAFWCNPISGHNTLYWYLQNLGQGPELLIRYENEEAVDDSQLPKDRFSAERLKGVDSTLKIQPAELGDSAVYLCASSLSAYTEAFFGQGTRLTVV.

The chain combines TRBV7-8 with TRBJ1-1; D gene unclear. This CDR3 contains 14 residues. Looked up from germline, CDR1 is SGHVS and CDR2 is FQNEAQ. V was cut by 0 bases and J by 4 bases, with 9 bases left in between. CDR3 residues: CASSLASGSTEAFF. The CDR3 DNA sequence: TGTGCCAGCAGCTTAGCTTCGGGCAGCACTGAAGCTTTCTTT.

This chain uses TRBV11-3 with TRBJ1-6, with unresolved D. Trimming left V 8 bases short and J 0 bases short, with 11 bases between. Germline V gene data show CDR1 as SGHNT and CDR2 as YENEEA. CDR3 length equals 15 residues. CDR3 sequence reads: CASPNLSSYNSPLHF. The CDR3 region has the DNA TGTGCCAGCCCAAACCTGAGCTCCTATAATTCACCCCTCCACTTT.

This clone showed up just once. This chain uses TRBV29-1 with TRBJ1-5; D perhaps matches TRBD1 (5 bases). The CDR3 sequence is 13 residues long. Trimming left V 6 bases short and J 4 bases short, with 13 bases between. CDR1 is SQVTM, CDR2 ANQGSEA, per germline. DNA for the CDR3: TGCAGCGTCCGGGACGGGAGAAATCAGCCCCAGCATTTT. The encoded protein is CSVRDGRNQPQHF.

This chain joins TRBV7-9 and TRBJ2-1, with 8 nucleotides matching TRBD2. Germline CDR1 SEHNR, CDR2 FQNEAQ (reference sequence). After removal of 5 bases from V and 8 bases from J, the junction contained 8 bases not matched to a gene. This CDR3 spans 14 amino acids. The DNA of the CDR3 is TGTGCCAGCAGCCCCGTGGGACTAGTAGATGAGCAGTTCTTC. Amino acids: CASSPVGLVDEQFF.

J is TRBJ2-5 and V is TRBV9; possible D gene TRBD1, 5 bases. The V and J ends lost 0 bases and 0 bases respectively, with 6 bases between them. The CDR3 covers 14 residues. Germline lookup yields CDR1 SGDLS and CDR2 YYNGEE. CDR3 nucleotide sequence: TGTGCCAGCAGCGTAGTAGGGGACCAAGAGACCCAGTACTTC. Protein: CASSVVGDQETQYF.

This rearrangement joins TRBV29-1 to TRBJ1-4, with D perhaps matching TRBD1 (6 bases). CDR1 SQVTM and CDR2 ANQGSEA come from the germline V gene. V lost 3 bases and J 8 bases, leaving 13 bases between the germline ends. The CDR3 loop spans 13 amino acids. CDR3 region: CSVDRGAGEKLFF. DNA for the CDR3: TGCAGCGTTGACCGGGGGGCTGGGGAAAAACTGTTTTTT.

The rearrangement joins TRBV10-2 to TRBJ2-7; 8 bases agree with TRBD2. The CDR3 covers 16 residues. Germline V gene data show CDR1 as WSHSY and CDR2 as SAAADI. Losses at the gene ends were 2 bases for V and 4 bases for J; bases not matched to a gene: 10. The CDR3, as DNA: TGCGCCAGCAGTGAGAGCGGGGGACCGGTAGCATACGAGCAGTACGTC. Its translation: CASSESGGPVAYEQYV.

The chain joins TRBV10-3 to TRBJ2-7, with 10 bases lining up with TRBD1. This CDR3 is 13 amino acids long. Germline V gene sequence: CDR1 ENHRY, CDR2 SYGVKD. The CDR3 reads CAISAGQGDPLVV. The CDR3 bases are TGTGCCATCAGTGCCGGACAGGGGGACCCCTTAGTCGTC.

The chain uses TRBV5-6 and TRBJ2-7; 12 bases match TRBD1. Looked up from germline, CDR1 is SGHDT and CDR2 is YYEEEE. The CDR3 sequence is 17 residues long. Losses at the gene ends were 1 base for V and 6 bases for J; bases not matched to a gene: 11. The CDR3 region is CASSLYLIRDRGREQYF. CDR3 DNA sequence: TGTGCCAGCAGCTTGTACCTGATCCGGGACAGGGGGCGCGAGCAGTACTTC.

The chain has TRBV4-1 and TRBJ1-1; D is ambiguous. The CDR3 spans 12 residues. V lost 3 bases and J lost 8, with 10 bases in between. CDR1 MGHRA and CDR2 YSYEKL come from the germline V gene. The CDR3 here is CASSHSTTEAFF. The CDR3 DNA reads as TGCGCCAGCAGCCATTCGACGACCGAAGCTTTCTTT.

Only a few counts were recorded for this clone. The genes are TRBV19 and TRBJ2-5, with a weak D call TRBD1 (7 bases). V was pared by 8 bases and J by 5 bases, with 21 bases between. Germline V gives CDR1 LNHDA, CDR2 SQIVND (reference sequence). CDR3 length: 15 residues. CDR3: CASRRGLRGQETQYF. The CDR3 DNA reads as TGTGCCAGTCGCCGGGGACTTAGGGGACAGGAGACCCAGTACTTC.

CDR3 sequence (DNA): TGTGCCAGCAGCCCAGACTACCGGGGCACAGATACGCAGTATTTT. It codes for CASSPDYRGTDTQYF. The chain recombines TRBV7-9 with TRBJ2-3, with D possibly matching TRBD2 (5 bases). Germline-derived CDR1 and CDR2 are SEHNR and FQNEAQ (reference sequence). The CDR3 loop spans 15 amino acids. Deletions cut 5 bases from V and 1 base from J, with 13 bases between.

V usage is TRBV25-1 and J usage is TRBJ2-5, with 9 bases that match TRBD1. Germline trimming cut 5 bases from V and 5 bases from J; bases unmatched to any gene: 12. The germline gives CDR1 MGHDK, CDR2 SYGVNS. This CDR3 has 16 residues. The CDR3 DNA is TGTGCCAGCAGTCCCTCGGACAGGGGTAGAGTGGAGACCCAGTACTTC. Encoded protein: CASSPSDRGRVETQYF.

This chain uses TRBV4-1 with TRBJ1-2, with D possibly being TRBD1 (6 bases). Deletions cut 0 bases from V and 0 bases from J, with 14 bases between. Germline CDR1 MGHRA, CDR2 YSYEKL. The CDR3 totals 17 residues. The CDR3 region has the DNA TGCGCCAGCAGCCAAGATCAGGGGCAGGCAACTAACTATGGCTACACCTTC. The encoded protein is CASSQDQGQATNYGYTF.

V usage is TRBV2 and J usage is TRBJ2-3, with 9 bases that match TRBD2. V lost 7 bases, J lost 3 bases, and 11 bases stayed unmatched. The CDR3 covers 16 residues. CDR1 and CDR2 (germline): SNHLY, FYNNEI. The CDR3 is CASTYGGSGGTDTQYF. CDR3 nucleotide sequence: TGTGCCAGCACCTACGGGGGTAGCGGGGGAACAGATACGCAGTATTTT. Full variable domain (remainder filled in from reference TRBV2 and TRBJ2-3): EPEVTQTPSHQVTQMGQEVILRCVPISNHLYFYWYRQILGQKVEFLVSFYNNEISEKSEIFDDQFSVERPDGSNFTLKIRSTKLEDSAMYFCASTYGGSGGTDTQYFGPGTRLTVL.

This sequence joins TRBV2 and TRBJ1-1, with unresolved D. The CDR3 sequence is 12 residues long. From germline, CDR1 is SNHLY and CDR2 FYNNEI. Trimming shortened V by 5 bases and J by 4 bases, and 8 bases separated the two germline ends. CDR3 coding DNA: TGTGCCAGCAGTCCCGTTTCCACTGAAGCTTTCTTT. Residues: CASSPVSTEAFF. Supplemented by reference TRBV2 and TRBJ1-1, the full variable domain reads EPEVTQTPSHQVTQMGQEVILRCVPISNHLYFYWYRQILGQKVEFLVSFYNNEISEKSEIFDDQFSVERPDGSNFTLKIRSTKLEDSAMYFCASSPVSTEAFFGQGTRLTVV.

This chain uses TRBV27 with TRBJ2-4; D gene unclear. Trimming removed 6 bases from V and 8 bases from J, with 17 bases in between. The germline gives CDR1 MNHEY, CDR2 SMNVEV (reference sequence). CDR3 length: 14 residues. The DNA of the CDR3 is TGTGCCAGCAGATCCTTGGGCCTCCGGGACATTCAGTACTTC. Translating it yields CASRSLGLRDIQYF.

Turning to this clone: The same CDR3 also results from other DNA sequences found in this sample. J is TRBJ1-4 and V is TRBV7-9, with 9 bases lining up with TRBD1. Germline-derived CDR1 and CDR2 are SEHNR and FQNEAQ (reference sequence). V dropped 2 bases and J dropped 4; count of bases not matched to a gene: 2. The CDR3 covers 15 residues. The CDR3 sequence: CASSLTGQGNEKLFF. The CDR3 DNA is TGTGCCAGCAGCTTAACGGGACAGGGTAATGAAAAACTGTTTTTT.

This sequence joins TRBV30 and TRBJ2-7; D perhaps matches TRBD2 (5 bases). Germline assignment: CDR1 GTSNPN and CDR2 SVGIG (reference sequence). Trimming shortened V by 5 bases and J by 7 bases, and 15 bases separated the two germline ends. The CDR3 consists of 12 residues. The CDR3 DNA reads as TGTGCCTGGTCCCGGGGTGGGTGGGAGCAGTACTTC. It translates to CAWSRGGWEQYF.

This rearrangement joins TRBV20-1 to TRBJ2-7; no clear D gene. Germline lookup yields CDR1 DFQATT and CDR2 SNEGSKA (reference sequence). V lost 4 bases and J 6 bases, leaving 10 bases between the germline ends. The length of the CDR3 is 11 residues. CDR3 sequence reads: CSAIPSAEQYF. In DNA, the CDR3 is TGCAGTGCTATTCCCTCGGCCGAGCAGTACTTC.

The rearrangement joins TRBV6-6 to TRBJ1-3, with unresolved D. This CDR3 contains 15 residues. Germline V gene data show CDR1 as MNHNY and CDR2 as SVGAGI (reference sequence). The V gene lost 2 bases and the J gene lost 0 bases, with 8 bases spanning the gap. CDR3 sequence: CASSYRASSGNTIYF. As DNA, the CDR3 is TGTGCCAGCAGTTACAGGGCCAGCTCTGGAAACACCATATATTTT.

The table lists this clone with a few counts. The V gene is TRBV4-1, the J gene TRBJ1-2; tentatively, D is TRBD1 (5 bases). Germline lookup yields CDR1 MGHRA and CDR2 YSYEKL. The V and J ends lost 0 bases and 3 bases respectively, with 5 bases between them. This CDR3 contains 13 residues. CDR3 sequence (DNA): TGCGCCAGCAGCCAAGACAGGGACTATGGCTACACCTTC. Its protein product is CASSQDRDYGYTF.

The chain's CDR3 is CASSYPRSSLQETQYF. The CDR3 DNA reads as TGTGCCAGCAGTTACCCTCGGAGCTCACTCCAAGAGACCCAGTACTTC. The chain has TRBV28 and TRBJ2-5, with D unclear. The CDR3 is 16 amino acids. The germline CDR1 and CDR2 sequences are MDHEN and SYDVKM. Trimming shortened V by 4 bases and J by 1 base, and 16 bases separated the two germline ends. The full variable domain, in which reference TRBV28 and TRBJ2-5 provide the parts outside the CDR3, is DVKVTQSSRYLVKRTGEKVFLECVQDMDHENMFWYRQDPGLGLRLIYFSYDVKMKEKGDIPEGYSVSREKKERFSLILESASTNQTSMYLCASSYPRSSLQETQYFGPGTRLLVL.

This chain links TRBV14 with TRBJ2-7, with D perhaps TRBD1 (6 bases). The CDR3 spans 16 residues. The ends were cut back, 4 bases at V and 2 bases at J, with 18 bases in the middle. Germline CDR1 reads SGHDN; CDR2 reads FVKESK. The CDR3 DNA reads TGTGCCAGCAGCCCTCAAAGGGGGAAAACCCCCTACGAGCAGTACGTC. It specifies CASSPQRGKTPYEQYV.

This chain joins TRBV4-1 and TRBJ1-1; D gene unclear. Germline V CDR1 and CDR2: MGHRA, YSYEKL. The length of the CDR3 is 14 residues. V lost 1 base, J lost 1 base, and 7 bases lay in between. CDR3 residues: CASSQGAGNTEAFF. DNA of the CDR3: TGCGCCAGCAGCCAAGGGGCGGGGAACACTGAAGCTTTCTTT.

CDR3 sequence: CASSLLGGDNTGELFF. The CDR3 nucleotides read TGCGCCAGCAGCTTGCTGGGGGGGGATAACACCGGGGAGCTGTTTTTT. This rearrangement joins TRBV5-1 to TRBJ2-2; TRBD2 agrees at 7 bases. V was clipped by 1 base and J by 2 bases; unmatched bases: 5. CDR1 is SGHRS, CDR2 YFSETQ, per germline. The CDR3 totals 16 residues.

The chain uses TRBV6-1 and TRBJ1-5; D not resolved. CDR3 length equals 14 residues. Germline V gives CDR1 MNHNS, CDR2 SASEGT. V lost 2 bases to trimming and J lost 4 bases, with 9 bases between them. As DNA, the CDR3 is TGTGCCAGCAGTGAACTGGGCGGTAATCAGCCCCAGCATTTT. It yields the protein CASSELGGNQPQHF.